A single count supports the clone carrying this TCR beta chain. This specimen belongs to a study of CD8 T cells in Susac syndrome. TEMRA cells were enriched by FACS, while CD8+ and CD4+ T cells were obtained through a negative isolation that was performed magnetically. Random hexamers were used to reverse transcribe roughly 0.5 to 1 ug of RNA. TCRdb processed the immunoSEQ multiplex PCR reads anew with MiXCR; each CDR3 protein has one entry. The sample shows approximately 270,000 distinct CDR3 sequences, roughly 95% of them seen only once. What was sequenced was CD4+ T cells from PBMCs. This TCR was recovered from a human donor with multiple sclerosis.

The CDR3 bases are TGTGCCAGCAGTCCGACGGACCGAGGAACGCAGTATTTT. This translates into CASSPTDRGTQYF. The rearrangement uses TRBV6-5 and TRBJ2-3; D remains unclear. Per the germline V gene, CDR1 is MNHEY and CDR2 is SVGAGI. The CDR3 totals 13 residues. The V gene lost 5 bases and the J gene lost 9 bases, with 15 bases spanning the gap.